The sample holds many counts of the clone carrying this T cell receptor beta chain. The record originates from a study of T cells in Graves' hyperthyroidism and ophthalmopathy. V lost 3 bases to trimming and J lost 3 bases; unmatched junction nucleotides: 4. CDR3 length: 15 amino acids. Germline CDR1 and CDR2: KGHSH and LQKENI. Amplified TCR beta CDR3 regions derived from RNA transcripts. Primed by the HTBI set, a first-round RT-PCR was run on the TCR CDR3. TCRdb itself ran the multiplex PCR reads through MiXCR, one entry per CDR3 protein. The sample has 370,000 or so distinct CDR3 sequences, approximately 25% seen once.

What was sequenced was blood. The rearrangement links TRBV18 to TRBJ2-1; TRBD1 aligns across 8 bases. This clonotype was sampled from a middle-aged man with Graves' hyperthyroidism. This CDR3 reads CASSPTGDLYNEQFF. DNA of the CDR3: TGTGCCAGCTCACCGACAGGGGACCTCTACAATGAGCAGTTCTTC.